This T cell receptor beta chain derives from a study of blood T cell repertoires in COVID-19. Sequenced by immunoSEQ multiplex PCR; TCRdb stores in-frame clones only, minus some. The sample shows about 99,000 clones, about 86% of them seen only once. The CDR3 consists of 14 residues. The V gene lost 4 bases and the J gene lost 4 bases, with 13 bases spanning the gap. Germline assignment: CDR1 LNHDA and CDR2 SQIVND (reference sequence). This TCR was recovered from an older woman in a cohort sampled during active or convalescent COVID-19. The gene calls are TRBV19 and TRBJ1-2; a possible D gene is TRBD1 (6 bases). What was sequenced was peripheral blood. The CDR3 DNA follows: TGTGCCAGTAGTAGACAGGCTAAGGGCTATGGCTACACCTTC. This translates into CASSRQAKGYGYTF. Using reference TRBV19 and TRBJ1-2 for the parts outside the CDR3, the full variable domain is DGGITQSPKYLFRKEGQNVTLSCEQNLNHDAMYWYRQDPGQGLRLIYYSQIVNDFQKGDIAEGYSVSREKKESFPLTVTSAQKNPTAFYLCASSRQAKGYGYTFGSGTRLTVV.